These 9 T cell receptor beta chains share one sample of origin, sequenced in a study of T cells in Graves' hyperthyroidism and ophthalmopathy. Researchers amplified the TCR beta CDR3 regions from RNA transcripts. A first-round RT-PCR of the TCR CDR3 used the HTBI primer set. TCRdb re-analysed the multiplex PCR reads in MiXCR, keeping a single row per CDR3 protein. Here the sample spans roughly 650,000 distinct CDR3 sequences, approximately 15% being singletons. Sample: blood. These receptors all come from a woman aged 40 to 50 with Graves' ophthalmopathy.

V usage is TRBV6-1 and J usage is TRBJ2-7; D unresolved. The CDR3 loop spans 14 amino acids. Trimming stripped 5 bases from V and 0 bases from J, with 11 bases between. The germline CDR1 and CDR2 sequences are MNHNS and SASEGT. Written as DNA, the CDR3 is TGTGCCAGCAGTAGCCAGGTCCCCTCCTACGAGCAGTACTTC. Encoded protein: CASSSQVPSYEQYF.

CDR3 coding DNA: TGCAGTGCTAGACGGCCAGCCCTGGAGAACATTCAGTACTTC. Translation gives CSARRPALENIQYF. The chain combines TRBV20-1 with TRBJ2-4, with D hard to call. The CDR3 is 14 residues long. Trimming took off 2 bases at V and 7 bases at J, with 15 bases between the two ends. CDR1 is DFQATT and CDR2 is SNEGSKA in the germline V gene (reference sequence).

The genes are TRBV5-1 and TRBJ2-7; D might be TRBD1 (5 bases). CDR1 is SGHRS, CDR2 YFSETQ, per germline. The CDR3 has 14 residues. V dropped 6 bases and J dropped 5 bases, with 18 bases sitting between them. CDR3 protein: CASKPQAGLDEQYF. DNA for the CDR3: TGCGCCAGCAAGCCCCAGGCAGGGCTAGACGAGCAGTACTTC.

The V and J genes are TRBV6-1 and TRBJ1-5; weak D call: TRBD1 (6 bases). The length of the CDR3 is 15 residues. Trimming left V 6 bases short and J 0 bases short, with 12 bases between. The V gene's germline CDR1 is MNHNS and CDR2 SASEGT. DNA for the CDR3: TGTGCCAGCAGCCCCGGACAGAATAGCAATCAGCCCCAGCATTTT. Protein product: CASSPGQNSNQPQHF.

This rearrangement joins TRBV11-2 to TRBJ1-4; no firm D call. Trimming cost V 5 bases and J 8 bases, with 9 bases left between them. The germline V gene has CDR1 SGHAT and CDR2 FQNNGV. The CDR3 spans 12 residues. CDR3 amino acids: CASSPINEKLFF. The CDR3, as DNA: TGTGCCAGCAGCCCAATCAACGAAAAACTGTTTTTT.

Ten or more counts support this clonotype. The gene calls are TRBV20-1 and TRBJ2-1; 10 nucleotides align to TRBD2. CDR1 is DFQATT, CDR2 SNEGSKA, per germline (reference sequence). CDR3 length: 13 residues. CDR3 residues: CRILAGLYNEQFF. As DNA, the CDR3 is TGCAGGATACTAGCGGGGCTATACAATGAGCAGTTCTTC.

The chain recombines TRBV6-9 with TRBJ2-1; TRBD2 matches at 8 bases. From germline, CDR1 is MNHGY and CDR2 SVAAGI. Trimming removed 3 bases from V and 5 bases from J; junction bases left unmatched: 12. This CDR3 spans 17 amino acids. This CDR3 reads CASSYHPSGRQNNEQFF. CDR3 nucleotides: TGTGCCAGCAGTTACCACCCGAGCGGGAGACAGAACAATGAGCAGTTCTTC.

This clonotype was counted at least ten times. J is TRBJ2-2 and V is TRBV11-2; D tentatively fits TRBD1 or TRBD2 (6 bases each). The CDR3 loop spans 13 amino acids. Germline V gene lookup returns CDR1 SGHAT and CDR2 FQNNGV. The V and J ends lost 10 bases and 5 bases respectively, with 14 bases between them. The CDR3 is CAIPGAATGELFF. The CDR3 DNA follows: TGTGCCATCCCGGGGGCGGCGACCGGGGAGCTGTTTTTT.

The chain combines TRBV28 with TRBJ2-1; D is perhaps TRBD1 (5 bases). In germline, CDR1 is MDHEN, CDR2 SYDVKM. The CDR3 covers 15 residues. V was trimmed by 0 bases and J by 8 bases, leaving 14 bases between them. As DNA, the CDR3 is TGTGCCAGCAGTTTATGGGGCAGGGCAGACCATGAGCAGTTCTTC. Translation: CASSLWGRADHEQFF.